The 23 T cell receptor beta chains in this list originate from one sample, sequenced in a study of blood T cell repertoires in COVID-19. Clones were read by immunoSEQ multiplex PCR, and TCRdb kept only the in-frame ones, dropping some. The table records about 220,000 clones, around 88% of them present only once. The sequenced sample was PBMCs or T cells enriched from blood (not recorded which). Receptors originate from a woman between 50 and 59 years old with acute COVID-19.

The rearrangement uses TRBV4-1 and TRBJ2-3, with 9 bases identical to TRBD2. This CDR3 spans 16 amino acids. Losses at the gene ends were 4 bases for V and 5 bases for J; bases not matched to a gene: 10. Per the germline V gene, CDR1 is MGHRA and CDR2 is YSYEKL. This CDR3 is CASSPLTSGGGDTQYF. CDR3 DNA: TGCGCCAGCAGCCCACTGACTAGCGGAGGTGGAGATACGCAGTATTTT.

CDR3 in amino acids: CASSARVSAGELFF. The CDR3 coding sequence is TGTGCCAGCAGCGCGCGTGTATCCGCCGGGGAGCTGTTTTTT. The V gene is TRBV9, the J gene TRBJ2-2; D unresolved. The germline gives CDR1 SGDLS, CDR2 YYNGEE. CDR3 size: 14 residues. Trimming stripped 3 bases from V and 6 bases from J, with 12 bases between.

This clone was detected once. DNA of the CDR3: TGTGCCATCAGTGACGCCGGGACAGGGACTTCACCCCTCCACTTT. It specifies CAISDAGTGTSPLHF. The V gene is TRBV10-3, the J gene TRBJ1-6; 9 bases are a match to TRBD1. Losses at the gene ends were 3 bases for V and 9 bases for J; bases not matched to a gene: 6. Germline-derived CDR1 and CDR2 are ENHRY and SYGVKD. This CDR3 spans 15 amino acids.

V is TRBV18 and J is TRBJ1-2; TRBD1 agrees at 11 bases. Trimming removed 3 bases from V and 8 bases from J; junction bases left unmatched: 5. Looked up from germline, CDR1 is KGHSH and CDR2 is LQKENI. The CDR3 has 14 amino acids. As DNA, the CDR3 is TGTGCCAGCTCACCCGGACAGGGGGCCGAAGGCTACACCTTC. Translation: CASSPGQGAEGYTF.

The rearrangement joins TRBV5-6 to TRBJ2-1; the D gene is possibly TRBD2 (5 bases). Looked up from germline, CDR1 is SGHDT and CDR2 is YYEEEE. This CDR3 spans 15 amino acids. The V end was cut by 0 bases, the J end by 12 bases, with 19 bases between. For the CDR3, the DNA is TGTGCCAGCAGCTTGGCCCCGGTGACTAAATCGGGGCAGTTCTTC. Protein sequence: CASSLAPVTKSGQFF. Based on the CDR3 plus reference TRBV5-6 and TRBJ2-1, the full variable domain is DAGVTQSPTHLIKTRGQQVTLRCSPKSGHDTVSWYQQALGQGPQFIFQYYEEEERQRGNFPDRFSGHQFPNYSSELNVNALLLGDSALYLCASSLAPVTKSGQFFGPGTRLTVL.

This clone was seen just once. V is TRBV7-2 and J is TRBJ2-7; 8 nucleotides agree with TRBD2. The CDR3 is made up of 12 amino acids. Germline V lookup: CDR1 SGHTA, CDR2 FQGNSA. V gave up 7 bases and J gave up 3 bases; unmatched junction bases: 2. This CDR3 is CASNRGGYEQYF. CDR3 bases: TGTGCCAGCAACCGGGGGGGCTACGAGCAGTACTTC.

The chain recombines TRBV4-1 with TRBJ2-1; TRBD2 matches 7 bases. The CDR3 is 13 residues long. The germline V gene has CDR1 MGHRA and CDR2 YSYEKL. The trim removed 5 bases at V and 8 bases at J, leaving 6 bases unmatched. Written as DNA, the CDR3 is TGCGCCAGCAGCTACGTGGGGGGGGATGAGCAGTTCTTC. Amino acids: CASSYVGGDEQFF.

V is TRBV5-1 and J is TRBJ2-2; D possibly corresponds to TRBD1 (6 bases). Germline V gene sequence: CDR1 SGHRS, CDR2 YFSETQ. The V end was cut by 0 bases, the J end by 8 bases, with 17 bases between. This CDR3 is built from 16 residues. In nucleotides, the CDR3 is TGCGCCAGCAGCTTGGCGCAGGGGAGTTACTTGGGGGAGCTGTTTTTT. Encoded protein: CASSLAQGSYLGELFF.

The chain uses TRBV19 and TRBJ1-1, with 12 bases aligning to TRBD1. The trim removed 5 bases at V and 5 bases at J, leaving 6 bases unmatched. The CDR3 totals 15 residues. The V gene's germline CDR1 is LNHDA and CDR2 SQIVND (reference sequence). CDR3: CASSGDRGHRTEAFF. The CDR3 DNA reads TGTGCCAGTAGTGGGGACAGGGGGCACAGAACTGAAGCTTTCTTT. The full variable domain, with the rest looked up from reference TRBV19 and TRBJ1-1, is DGGITQSPKYLFRKEGQNVTLSCEQNLNHDAMYWYRQDPGQGLRLIYYSQIVNDFQKGDIAEGYSVSREKKESFPLTVTSAQKNPTAFYLCASSGDRGHRTEAFFGQGTRLTVV.

The gene calls are TRBV7-2 and TRBJ2-1; unclear D gene. Germline V gene lookup returns CDR1 SGHTA and CDR2 FQGNSA. The CDR3 totals 14 residues. Trimming stripped 5 bases from V and 5 bases from J, with 13 bases between. CDR3 coding DNA: TGTGCCAGCAGCCCCCAGTGGAGCGACAATGAGCAGTTCTTC. It translates to CASSPQWSDNEQFF.

In nucleotides, the CDR3 is TGTGCCAGTAGTCTGGGACTTTTGAACTACGAGCAGTACTTC. This sequence encodes CASSLGLLNYEQYF. V and J are TRBV19 and TRBJ2-7; the D gene is possibly TRBD2 (6 bases). Deletions cut 5 bases from V and 3 bases from J, with 14 bases between. This CDR3 has 14 amino acids. Germline lookup yields CDR1 LNHDA and CDR2 SQIVND (reference sequence).

The V and J genes are TRBV5-1 and TRBJ2-1; TRBD2 matches at 10 bases. Germline values: CDR1 SGHRS, CDR2 YFSETQ. The trim removed 3 bases at V and 0 bases at J, leaving 12 bases unmatched. CDR3 size: 19 residues. CDR3 coding DNA: TGCGCCAGCAGCTCTCCCGGCAGCGGGAGGGCCTTCTCCTACAATGAGCAGTTCTTC. This codes for CASSSPGSGRAFSYNEQFF.

This clone was counted between two and nine times. In DNA form, the CDR3 reads TGTGCCAGCAGTGATCCCGGGGTCAACACCATATATTTT. It codes for CASSDPGVNTIYF. This chain connects TRBV6-1 to TRBJ1-3; D is ambiguous. V gave up 3 bases and J gave up 7 bases, with 10 bases separating them. CDR3 length: 13 residues. The germline gives CDR1 MNHNS, CDR2 SASEGT.

The chain combines TRBV19 with TRBJ2-1; maybe TRBD2 (5 bases). V was pared by 3 bases and J by 5 bases, with 17 bases between. The CDR3 consists of 16 residues. Germline assignment: CDR1 LNHDA and CDR2 SQIVND (reference sequence). CDR3 loop: CASSMRASPINNEQFF. The CDR3 nucleotides read TGTGCCAGTAGTATGAGGGCTAGCCCAATCAACAATGAGCAGTTCTTC. The full variable domain, with the rest looked up from reference TRBV19 and TRBJ2-1, is DGGITQSPKYLFRKEGQNVTLSCEQNLNHDAMYWYRQDPGQGLRLIYYSQIVNDFQKGDIAEGYSVSREKKESFPLTVTSAQKNPTAFYLCASSMRASPINNEQFFGPGTRLTVL.

This clone was counted between two and nine times. This rearrangement joins TRBV6-5 to TRBJ1-1; 9 bases line up with TRBD1. The germline V gene has CDR1 MNHEY and CDR2 SVGAGI. The CDR3 length is 15 residues. With V trimmed by 6 bases and J by 2 bases, 7 bases remained unmatched. The CDR3 DNA is TGTGCCAGCAGGGGACAGGGCTTTTCCAACACTGAAGCTTTCTTT. Translated: CASRGQGFSNTEAFF.

The V gene is TRBV7-3, the J gene TRBJ2-1; TRBD2 aligns across 7 bases. CDR3 length: 14 residues. V was pared by 4 bases and J by 9 bases, with 9 bases of the junction left unmatched. The germline CDR1 and CDR2 sequences are SGHTA and FQGTGA. The CDR3 spells CASSWGGEGGEQFF. CDR3 coding DNA: TGTGCCAGCAGCTGGGGCGGGGAGGGCGGTGAGCAGTTCTTC.

J is TRBJ2-2 and V is TRBV27, with D possibly being TRBD2 (6 bases). Looked up from germline, CDR1 is MNHEY and CDR2 is SMNVEV (reference sequence). Trimming left V 6 bases short and J 0 bases short, with 11 bases between. This CDR3 has 15 amino acids. The CDR3 protein is CASRLGGSNTGELFF. DNA of the CDR3: TGTGCCAGCAGACTTGGGGGGTCGAACACCGGGGAGCTGTTTTTT.

This clone was observed a single time. This chain uses TRBV4-1 with TRBJ1-2; TRBD1 matches at 7 bases. The CDR3 is 15 amino acids. With V trimmed by 3 bases and J by 2 bases, 6 bases remained unmatched. Germline values: CDR1 MGHRA, CDR2 YSYEKL. CDR3 sequence reads: CASSHPDRANYGYTF. The CDR3 DNA reads TGCGCCAGCAGCCATCCAGACAGGGCCAACTATGGCTACACCTTC.

V gene TRBV5-4 combines with J gene TRBJ1-2, with D possibly being TRBD1 (5 bases). This CDR3 region has 14 residues. The germline V gene has CDR1 SGHNT and CDR2 YYREEE (reference sequence). Trimming took 7 bases from V and 4 from J, leaving 17 bases between them. As DNA, the CDR3 is TGTGCCAGCGGGACTTGGGGGGGAACCTATGGCTACACCTTC. This translates into CASGTWGGTYGYTF.

The chain couples TRBV4-1 to TRBJ1-3; 9 bases match TRBD1. Germline V gene sequence: CDR1 MGHRA, CDR2 YSYEKL. V lost 4 bases, J lost 3 bases, and 7 bases stayed unmatched. The CDR3 is 16 residues long. CDR3 sequence reads: CASSRADRGNGNTIYF. Here the CDR3 DNA reads TGCGCCAGCAGCCGAGCGGACAGGGGAAATGGAAACACCATATATTTT.

The chain is built from TRBV28 and TRBJ1-5; maybe TRBD1 (6 bases). V was shortened by 0 bases and J by 6 bases, with 18 bases between the two germline ends. Looked up from germline, CDR1 is MDHEN and CDR2 is SYDVKM. The CDR3 contains 17 residues. CDR3 in DNA: TGTGCCAGCAGTTTATGGGGGGCGAGTTGGGTGGGTCAGCCCCAGCATTTT. Its translation is CASSLWGASWVGQPQHF.

The V and J genes are TRBV11-2 and TRBJ2-5; 9 bases line up with TRBD2. Germline V gene sequence: CDR1 SGHAT, CDR2 FQNNGV. The CDR3 extends over 17 amino acids. With 1 base clipped from V and 5 bases from J, the junction kept 11 bases outside the gene matches. In nucleotides, the CDR3 is TGTGCCAGCAGCTTAGTATATGGCGGGAGGGCCGGTGAGACCCAGTACTTC. It encodes CASSLVYGGRAGETQYF.

This chain joins TRBV28 and TRBJ2-7, with 7 nucleotides matching TRBD1. The germline V gene has CDR1 MDHEN and CDR2 SYDVKM. V lost 7 bases and J lost 2; bases outside the gene matches: 8. This CDR3 is 14 amino acids long. In DNA form, the CDR3 reads TGTGCCAGCACCTATGACAGGGCGCCCTACGAGCAGTACTTC. This codes for CASTYDRAPYEQYF.